The rows below give T cell receptor beta chains drawn from one sample of a study of cytomegalovirus exposure and HLA in healthy donors. Clones were sequenced by immunoSEQ multiplex PCR, and TCRdb holds only the in-frame ones, with some missing. The sample lists fewer than 300,000 clones, under 90% seen once, with about 0.3% in the top ten. Sequences were obtained from PBMCs. These receptors all stem from a girl under 10 years old in good health and CMV-seronegative. Each CDR3 is given with its conserved first and last residue. A D gene is named only where the DNA matches it firmly. Rows may omit the clone size; those that give it use once, few, many or a size class.

V gene	D gene	J gene	clone size	CDR3 protein	CDR3 DNA
TRBV28	TRBD1	TRBJ2-7	few	CASSLGQVDSYEQYF	TGTGCCAGCAGTTTGGGACAGGTGGACTCCTACGAGCAGTACTTC
TRBV7-9	.	TRBJ1-5	.	CASSSGQPGNQPQHF	TGTGCCAGCAGCAGCGGACAGCCTGGCAATCAGCCCCAGCATTTT
TRBV5-1	.	TRBJ1-1	.	CASSLGTGYTEAFF	TGCGCCAGCAGCTTGGGAACAGGGTACACTGAAGCTTTCTTT
TRBV19	TRBD1	TRBJ1-5	.	CASRFVGQSNQPQHF	TGTGCCAGTAGATTTGTGGGACAGAGCAATCAGCCCCAGCATTTT
TRBV28	.	TRBJ2-2	.	CASSLNGQHTNTGELFF	TGTGCCAGCAGTTTAAATGGGCAGCACACGAACACCGGGGAGCTGTTTTTT
TRBV10-3	.	TRBJ2-1	.	CAISDRGTYNEQFF	TGTGCCATCAGTGACAGGGGCACCTACAATGAGCAGTTCTTC
TRBV18	.	TRBJ2-3	.	CASSPSQVDTQYF	TGTGCCAGCTCACCGTCCCAGGTAGATACGCAGTATTTT
TRBV9	.	TRBJ2-1	.	CASSVRQVAYNEQFF	TGTGCCAGCAGCGTCAGACAGGTGGCCTACAATGAGCAGTTCTTC
TRBV28	TRBD1	TRBJ2-5	.	CASSGGGTGRETQYF	TGTGCCAGCAGTGGGGGCGGGACAGGGAGAGAGACCCAGTACTTC
TRBV19	.	TRBJ2-2	.	CASTVGVTGELFF	TGTGCCAGTACGGTAGGGGTCACCGGGGAGCTGTTTTTT
TRBV28	.	TRBJ1-2	.	CASSFPDGSNYGYTF	TGTGCCAGCAGTTTCCCTGATGGGAGTAACTATGGCTACACCTTC
TRBV9	TRBD2	TRBJ2-2	.	CASSPSGRQNGELFF	TGTGCCAGCAGCCCTAGCGGGAGACAAAACGGGGAGCTGTTTTTT
TRBV5-4	.	TRBJ1-2	.	CASSLGAGERYGYTF	TGTGCCAGCAGCTTGGGGGCAGGGGAACGGTATGGCTACACCTTC
TRBV5-4	.	TRBJ2-3	.	CASSLLNTDTQYF	TGTGCCAGCAGCTTGTTAAACACAGATACGCAGTATTTT
TRBV9	TRBD2	TRBJ2-7	.	CASSPLAGVAYEQYF	TGTGCCAGCAGCCCCCTGGCGGGAGTGGCCTACGAGCAGTACTTC
TRBV30	.	TRBJ1-1	.	CAWSRRVYTEAFF	TGTGCCTGGAGTCGCAGGGTTTACACTGAAGCTTTCTTT
TRBV20-1	.	TRBJ2-7	.	CSAPTNSEQYF	TGCAGTGCCCCAACTAACTCGGAGCAGTACTTC
TRBV7-6	TRBD2	TRBJ2-1	once	CASSFGTSGYNEQFF	TGTGCCAGCAGCTTCGGGACTAGCGGATACAATGAGCAGTTCTTC
TRBV6-5	.	TRBJ2-3	.	CASSYSTGADTQYF	TGTGCCAGCAGTTACTCTACTGGTGCGGATACGCAGTATTTT
TRBV2	TRBD1	TRBJ2-7	.	CASTILRDRGDPEQYF	TGTGCCAGCACCATCCTCCGGGACAGGGGGGATCCTGAGCAGTACTTC
TRBV28	.	TRBJ2-7	.	CATFDRNSYEQYF	TGTGCCACCTTTGACAGGAACTCCTACGAGCAGTACTTC
TRBV20-1	.	TRBJ2-7	.	CSARDRSEQYF	TGCAGTGCTAGAGATCGGAGCGAGCAGTACTTC
TRBV4-1	.	TRBJ1-5	once	CASSQGAGNRQPQHF	TGCGCCAGCAGCCAGGGAGCGGGGAATCGGCAGCCCCAGCATTTT
TRBV5-1	.	TRBJ2-7	.	CASSLFSFYEQYF	TGCGCCAGCAGCTTGTTTAGTTTCTACGAGCAGTACTTC
TRBV29-1	.	TRBJ2-7	.	CSVEEQPQYEQYF	TGCAGCGTTGAGGAGCAGCCCCAATACGAGCAGTACTTC
TRBV12-5	.	TRBJ1-6	.	CASGLVPNRSSYNSPLHF	TGTGCTAGTGGTTTGGTACCGAACAGGAGCTCCTATAATTCACCCCTCCACTTT
TRBV20-1	.	TRBJ2-7	.	CSAKGAVEQYF	TGCAGTGCCAAAGGGGCAGTGGAGCAGTACTTC
TRBV10-3	.	TRBJ2-7	.	CAISDGGPYEQYF	TGTGCCATCAGTGACGGGGGGCCCTACGAGCAGTACTTC
TRBV28	TRBD2	TRBJ2-7	.	CASSLWGGSSYEQYF	TGTGCCAGCAGTTTATGGGGCGGGAGTTCCTACGAGCAGTACTTC
TRBV4-2	.	TRBJ2-1	few	CASSQVTGGGNEQFF	TGTGCCAGCAGCCAAGTAACAGGGGGGGGGAATGAGCAGTTCTTC
TRBV7-6	.	TRBJ2-7	.	CASSSPLAGGYEQYF	TGTGCCAGCAGCTCCCCGCTAGCAGGCGGGTACGAGCAGTACTTC
TRBV5-1	TRBD1	TRBJ1-1	.	CASSSGGSNTEAFF	TGCGCCAGCAGCTCAGGGGGCTCGAACACTGAAGCTTTCTTT
TRBV18	TRBD1	TRBJ2-7	.	CASSPQGGAGEQYF	TGTGCCAGCTCACCACAAGGGGGCGCGGGCGAGCAGTACTTC
TRBV2	.	TRBJ2-5	.	CATKESRGFQETQYF	TGTGCCACCAAGGAGTCCAGGGGATTCCAAGAGACCCAGTACTTC
TRBV5-1	.	TRBJ1-1	.	CASSLAGELSTEAFF	TGCGCCAGCAGCTTGGCAGGGGAGTTGAGCACTGAAGCTTTCTTT
TRBV25-1	.	TRBJ2-1	.	CASSEASFEYNEQFF	TGTGCCAGCAGTGAAGCGAGTTTTGAGTACAATGAGCAGTTCTTC
TRBV7-9	.	TRBJ1-2	once	CASSPWTPNYGYTF	TGTGCCAGCAGCCCCTGGACACCAAACTATGGCTACACCTTC
TRBV4-1	.	TRBJ2-7	.	CASSQLFLRTLSSYEQYF	TGCGCCAGCAGCCAGCTCTTCCTCCGGACACTCAGCTCCTACGAGCAGTACTTC